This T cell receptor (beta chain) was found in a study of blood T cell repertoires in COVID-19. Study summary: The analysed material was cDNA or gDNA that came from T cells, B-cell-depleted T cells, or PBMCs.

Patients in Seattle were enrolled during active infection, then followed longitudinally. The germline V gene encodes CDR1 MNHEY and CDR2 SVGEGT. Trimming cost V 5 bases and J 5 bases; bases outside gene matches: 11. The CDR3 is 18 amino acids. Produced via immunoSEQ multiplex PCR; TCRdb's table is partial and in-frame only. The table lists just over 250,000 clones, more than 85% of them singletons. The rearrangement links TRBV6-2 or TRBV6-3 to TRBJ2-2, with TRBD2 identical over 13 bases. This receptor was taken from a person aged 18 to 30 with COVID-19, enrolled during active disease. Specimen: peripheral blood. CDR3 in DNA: TGTGCCAGCAGTCGGACTAGCGGGAGACTTCGGGTGACCGGGGAGCTGTTTTTT. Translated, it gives CASSRTSGRLRVTGELFF.